These T cell receptor beta chains were read from a single sample in a study of beta chain features in type 1 diabetes. Libraries were prepared by immunoSEQ multiplex PCR; TCRdb keeps only in-frame clonotypes and omits some of them. The sample has 430,000 or so clones, over 9.5% seen once. Source material: naive CD4+ T cells from blood. The receptors derive from a woman aged 18 to 35 in good health. The CDR3 runs from the conserved cysteine through the conserved F or W.

>TRBV4-2|TRBJ2-3
CASSQALQVADTQYF
>TRBV23-1|TRBJ2-5
CASTLGQSQETQYF
>TRBV6-5|TRBJ1-5
CASSKGQGSNQPQHF
>TRBV27|TRBJ2-6
CASSKKRGDSGANVLTF
>TRBV7-2|TRBJ2-4
CASSQAFKSKNIQYF
>TRBV6-1|TRBJ2-7
CASTQYEQYF
>TRBV7-2|TRBJ1-6
CASSSQGLSFHF
>TRBV4-3|TRBJ2-5
CASSQDTKQETQYF
>TRBV4-3|TRBJ1-2
CASSQAGPGQPLYGYTF
>TRBV4-3|TRBJ2-3
CASSQGRLSTDTQYF
>TRBV5-4|TRBJ2-5
CASSPRQGKETQYF
>TRBV27|TRBJ2-3
CASSRPGLLSTDTQYF
>TRBV30|TRBJ2-1
CAWSGLAGVHSYNEQFF
>TRBV7-9|TRBJ2-1
CASSQGSGTGENEQFF
>TRBV5-6|TRBJ2-3
CASSAPIQGDTQYF
>TRBV4-1|TRBJ1-5
CASSRLAGGEQPQHF
>TRBV7-2|TRBJ2-1
CASSSPGLAGGNEQFF
>TRBV18|TRBJ1-2
CASSPGDLLYGYTF
>TRBV4-2|TRBJ2-1
CASSRGDREVNNEQFF
>TRBV7-2|TRBJ2-5
CASSFQGRGTQYF
>TRBV13|TRBJ2-3
CASSPVASGLAGGLGDTQYF
>TRBV9|TRBJ1-2
CASSTGGTGDYGYTF
>TRBV4-1|TRBJ1-5
CASSPTGPFNQPQHF
>TRBV5-6|TRBJ2-1
CASRGGLAGNNEQFF
>TRBV7-7|TRBJ2-3
CASSLQATDTQYF
>TRBV21-1|TRBJ2-1
CASSFRIQGRFYNEQFF
>TRBV19|TRBJ2-5
CASSSGTSGEETQYF
>TRBV13|TRBJ2-3
CASSRVRDTDTQYF
>TRBV7-2|TRBJ2-3
CASRLGIAGVDTQYF
>TRBV2|TRBJ2-2
CASSVYSYGDNPNTGELFF
>TRBV15|TRBJ2-2
CATVRQYANTGELFF
>TRBV11-2|TRBJ2-5
CASSFAWETQYF
>TRBV15|TRBJ1-4
CATSPIGGISEKLFF
>TRBV6-1|TRBJ2-1
CASSEIADSPIGQFF
>TRBV7-9|TRBJ2-7
CASSNQGDRPKQYF
>TRBV7-3|TRBJ2-1
CASSLRSSGHNEQFF
>TRBV18|TRBJ2-1
CASSPPVGGHSEQFF
>TRBV7-9|TRBJ1-2
CASSWDSF
>TRBV29-1|TRBJ1-3
CSVERITGNTIYF
>TRBV14|TRBJ2-3
CASSPASLPDTQYF
>TRBV25-1|TRBJ1-2
CASSELAGGYTF
>TRBV5-4|TRBJ2-4
CASSLGDRGKNIQYF
>TRBV9|TRBJ1-5
CASSQTGLSPQHF
>TRBV5-8|TRBJ1-1
CASSQGGEGTEAFF